These 19 T cell receptor beta chains share one sample of origin, sequenced in a study of CD8 T cells in Susac syndrome. Random hexamers were used to reverse transcribe the RNA input (about 0.5 to 1 ug). One entry per CDR3 protein, called by TCRdb with MiXCR from the immunoSEQ multiplex PCR reads. Among approximately 140,000 distinct CDR3 sequences, over 80% were seen once, and the ten largest hold roughly 0.53%. Input material: CD8+ T cells from PBMCs. The source of these receptors is a human donor with multiple sclerosis.

The V gene is TRBV2, the J gene TRBJ1-6, with D possibly matching TRBD1 (5 bases). Germline CDR1 is SNHLY and CDR2 is FYNNEI. The V end was cut by 6 bases, the J end by 3 bases, with 18 bases between. The CDR3 covers 17 residues. Here the CDR3 DNA reads TGTGCCAGCAGGGGGAAGTTGACAGACGACTATAATTCACCCCTCCACTTT. Residues: CASRGKLTDDYNSPLHF.

The chain employs TRBV4-1 and TRBJ2-7; D possibly matches TRBD1 or TRBD2 (7 bases each). The CDR3 consists of 16 residues. Trimming stripped 2 bases from V and 1 base from J, with 15 bases between. Germline CDR1 MGHRA, CDR2 YSYEKL. This CDR3 is CASSQTPGGGSYEQYF. Written as DNA, the CDR3 is TGCGCCAGCAGCCAAACTCCAGGGGGGGGTTCCTACGAGCAGTACTTC.

V usage is TRBV6-6 and J usage is TRBJ2-7; TRBD1 or TRBD2 may be the D gene (5 bases each). Germline values: CDR1 MNHNY, CDR2 SVGAGI (reference sequence). The CDR3 consists of 13 residues. V lost 3 bases and J lost 7, with 13 bases in between. The CDR3 loop is CASSYGTLGEQYF. CDR3 DNA sequence: TGTGCCAGCAGTTATGGGACCCTCGGGGAGCAGTACTTC.

The V and J genes are TRBV7-9 and TRBJ1-3; D not resolved. Germline values: CDR1 SEHNR, CDR2 FQNEAQ (reference sequence). The CDR3 contains 16 residues. The V end was cut by 0 bases, the J end by 2 bases, with 11 bases between. The CDR3 sequence is CASSLAPSETGNTIYF. Written as DNA, the CDR3 is TGTGCCAGCAGCTTAGCTCCATCTGAGACTGGAAACACCATATATTTT. Filled out from reference TRBV7-9 and TRBJ1-3, the complete variable domain reads DTGVSQNPRHKITKRGQNVTFRCDPISEHNRLYWYRQTLGQGPEFLTYFQNEAQLEKSRLLSDRFSAERPKGSFSTLEIQRTEQGDSAMYLCASSLAPSETGNTIYFGEGSWLTVV.

CDR3: CASSLFGTDNEKLFF. The CDR3 bases are TGTGCCAGCAGCTTATTCGGGACAGATAATGAAAAACTGTTTTTT. This sequence joins TRBV7-9 and TRBJ1-4; the match to TRBD1 covers 7 bases. CDR3 length: 15 amino acids. In germline, CDR1 is SEHNR, CDR2 FQNEAQ (reference sequence). Trimming cost V 2 bases and J 4 bases; bases outside gene matches: 4.

V usage is TRBV20-1 and J usage is TRBJ2-1; D unresolved. Looked up from germline, CDR1 is DFQATT and CDR2 is SNEGSKA (reference sequence). This CDR3 comprises 13 residues. Trimming removed 1 base from V and 4 bases from J, with 8 bases in between. The CDR3 is CSARAVNYNEQFF. CDR3 sequence (DNA): TGCAGTGCTAGAGCGGTCAATTACAATGAGCAGTTCTTC.

The chain has TRBV27 and TRBJ2-1, with D perhaps TRBD1 (6 bases). The CDR3 is 17 residues long. Germline V CDR1 and CDR2: MNHEY, SMNVEV (reference sequence). Trimming took 3 bases from V and 2 from J, leaving 17 bases between them. CDR3 DNA sequence: TGTGCCAGCAGTTTCCTGGCAGGGGACGTAACCTACAATGAGCAGTTCTTC. Protein sequence: CASSFLAGDVTYNEQFF.

The rearrangement uses TRBV4-2 and TRBJ2-2, with D maybe TRBD1 (5 bases). The CDR3 has 14 amino acids. Germline V gives CDR1 LGHNA, CDR2 YNFKEQ. Trimming removed 1 base from V and 6 bases from J, with 9 bases in between. Here the CDR3 DNA reads TGTGCCAGCAGCCAAGTCAGGGTTCCCGGGGAGCTGTTTTTT. Its protein is CASSQVRVPGELFF.

J is TRBJ1-1 and V is TRBV4-2, with no clear D. Germline loops: CDR1 LGHNA, CDR2 YNFKEQ. CDR3 length: 12 residues. V shed 8 bases and J shed 3 bases, with 10 bases lying between them. The CDR3 here is CASRTGYTEAFF. The CDR3 region has the DNA TGTGCCAGCCGGACTGGGTACACTGAAGCTTTCTTT.

The chain uses TRBV5-1 and TRBJ2-2; D unresolved. Germline loops: CDR1 SGHRS, CDR2 YFSETQ. V gave up 5 bases and J gave up 2 bases, with 10 bases separating them. The CDR3 is 14 residues long. The CDR3: CASRFGFNTGELFF. The CDR3 nucleotides are TGCGCCAGCAGGTTCGGCTTTAACACCGGGGAGCTGTTTTTT.

This chain links TRBV10-3 with TRBJ2-7, with 7 bases that match TRBD2. V was pared by 2 bases and J by 2 bases, with 15 bases of the junction left unmatched. Germline values: CDR1 ENHRY, CDR2 SYGVKD. The CDR3 is made up of 18 amino acids. CDR3 sequence: CAISEGRVAGPYTYEQYV. The DNA of the CDR3 is TGTGCCATCAGTGAGGGTAGAGTAGCGGGCCCTTATACCTACGAGCAGTACGTC.

The rearrangement joins TRBV27 to TRBJ2-1; no clear D gene. In germline, CDR1 is MNHEY, CDR2 SMNVEV (reference sequence). This CDR3 contains 12 residues. Trimming removed 5 bases at V and 9 bases at J, with 11 bases between. The CDR3 reads CASSGIDGEQFF. The CDR3 nucleotides read TGTGCCAGCAGTGGGATTGATGGTGAGCAGTTCTTC.

A few counts support this clonotype. V usage is TRBV6-1 and J usage is TRBJ1-5, with no clear D. This CDR3 region has 14 residues. Germline V gives CDR1 MNHNS, CDR2 SASEGT. V was shortened by 5 bases and J by 0 bases, with 8 bases between the two germline ends. The CDR3 region is CASSSRYSNQPQHF. The CDR3 DNA reads as TGTGCCAGCAGTTCCCGGTATAGCAATCAGCCCCAGCATTTT.

The genes are TRBV19 and TRBJ1-1; TRBD1 agrees at 8 bases. J was trimmed by 4 bases and V by 6 bases; bases with no gene match: 10. CDR3 length equals 15 residues. Germline CDR1 and CDR2: LNHDA and SQIVND (reference sequence). This CDR3 is CASSELTGVSTEAFF. Written as DNA, the CDR3 is TGTGCCAGTAGCGAACTGACAGGGGTTTCCACTGAAGCTTTCTTT.

The chain employs TRBV20-1 and TRBJ2-7; 12 bases fit TRBD1. CDR3 length: 14 amino acids. Germline V gene sequence: CDR1 DFQATT, CDR2 SNEGSKA (reference sequence). The ends lost 6 bases at V and 6 bases at J; junction bases unmatched: 9. The CDR3 reads CSARFAGQGAEQYF. The CDR3 DNA sequence: TGCAGTGCCAGGTTTGCGGGACAGGGGGCCGAGCAGTACTTC.

The V gene is TRBV2, the J gene TRBJ2-2; D not resolved. There are 12 residues in the CDR3. Trimming left V 0 bases short and J 8 bases short, with 4 bases between. CDR1 is SNHLY, CDR2 FYNNEI, per germline. The DNA for the CDR3 is TGTGCCAGCAGTGAAGCGAGGGGGGAGCTGTTTTTT. Translation: CASSEARGELFF.

The chain links TRBV19 to TRBJ1-1; 7 positions match TRBD1. Germline CDR1 reads LNHDA; CDR2 reads SQIVND (reference sequence). J was trimmed by 5 bases and V by 10 bases; bases with no gene match: 7. CDR3 length equals 12 residues. CDR3 amino acids: CATKTGMTEAFF. The CDR3 DNA reads TGTGCCACCAAGACAGGGATGACTGAAGCTTTCTTT.

This clonotype has more than one count but fewer than ten. V and J are TRBV12-3 or TRBV12-4 and TRBJ2-7; D is unresolved. V dropped 2 bases and J dropped 0 bases, with 2 bases sitting between them. CDR3 length: 12 amino acids. The CDR3 DNA reads as TGTGCCAGCAGTTTAACCTCCTACGAGCAGTACTTC. It yields the protein CASSLTSYEQYF.

The chain employs TRBV5-5 and TRBJ2-7; D uncertain. CDR1 and CDR2 (germline): SGHKS, YYEKEE (reference sequence). Trimming left V 0 bases short and J 0 bases short, with 7 bases between. This CDR3 comprises 14 residues. CDR3 DNA: TGTGCCAGCAGCTTGGTCGGCAGCTCCTACGAGCAGTACGTC. Translated: CASSLVGSSYEQYV.